These 14 T cell receptor beta chains came from one sample sequenced in a study of shared clonotypes between healthy human individuals. Libraries were prepared by immunoSEQ multiplex PCR; TCRdb keeps only in-frame clonotypes and omits some of them. Of around 700,000 clones listed, approximately 79% are singletons. Material for sequencing was memory CD4+ T cells sorted from blood. Subset given: CD45RA-negative fraction. The receptors were sampled from a woman in her 30s in good health.

This clone was counted a few times. Distinct nucleotide sequences in the sample also encode this CDR3. The J gene is TRBJ1-5, the V gene TRBV6-5; D perhaps matches TRBD1 (5 bases). Germline lookup yields CDR1 MNHEY and CDR2 SVGAGI. CDR3 length equals 13 residues. Trimming shortened V by 5 bases and J by 4 bases, and 9 bases separated the two germline ends. The CDR3 reads CASSPGGNQPQHF. CDR3 sequence (DNA): TGTGCCAGCAGTCCCGGGGGGAATCAGCCCCAGCATTTT.

This chain uses TRBV7-2 with TRBJ2-7; TRBD2 matches 10 bases. The length of the CDR3 is 15 residues. V shed 2 bases and J 5 bases; nucleotides not matched to a gene: 6. Germline V gene lookup returns CDR1 SGHTA and CDR2 FQGNSA. The CDR3 region is CASSLSTSGTHEQYF. CDR3 nucleotide sequence: TGTGCCAGCAGCTTATCTACTAGCGGGACCCACGAGCAGTACTTC.

V usage is TRBV7-2 and J usage is TRBJ2-3; TRBD2 agrees at 14 bases. The length of the CDR3 is 16 residues. Germline-derived CDR1 and CDR2 are SGHTA and FQGNSA. Trimming took 6 bases from V and 5 from J; bases not matched to a gene: 7. CDR3: CASSPQGLAGGDTQYF. Here the CDR3 DNA reads TGTGCCAGCAGTCCTCAAGGACTAGCGGGAGGAGATACGCAGTATTTT.

The table lists this clone with a few counts. The rearrangement joins TRBV6-5 to TRBJ1-5; no definite D call. The CDR3 is made up of 13 amino acids. Looked up from germline, CDR1 is MNHEY and CDR2 is SVGAGI. Trimming took 6 bases from V and 5 from J, leaving 11 bases between them. The CDR3 is CASSRGSDQPQHF. CDR3 coding DNA: TGTGCCAGCAGCCGTGGGAGCGATCAGCCCCAGCATTTT.

This rearrangement joins TRBV18 to TRBJ2-6; weak D call: TRBD2 (6 bases). This CDR3 comprises 19 residues. Germline assignment: CDR1 KGHSH and CDR2 LQKENI. Trimming took off 0 bases at V and 0 bases at J, with 15 bases between the two ends. DNA of the CDR3: TGTGCCAGCTCACCACCGCCTCGGGGGTTTGACTCTGGGGCCAACGTCCTGACTTTC. The encoded protein is CASSPPPRGFDSGANVLTF.

The table lists this clone with many counts. The rearrangement uses TRBV6-4 and TRBJ1-1, with D unresolved. Deletions cut 3 bases from V and 0 bases from J, with 8 bases between. The length of the CDR3 is 14 residues. The germline V gene has CDR1 MRHNA and CDR2 SNTAGT. The CDR3 loop is CASSEGGVNTEAFF. The CDR3 coding sequence is TGTGCCAGCAGTGAGGGCGGGGTGAACACTGAAGCTTTCTTT.

This clone was counted between two and nine times. The chain uses TRBV29-1 and TRBJ1-3; D is unresolved. Germline values: CDR1 SQVTM, CDR2 ANQGSEA. V lost 7 bases and J 2 bases, leaving 12 bases between the germline ends. The CDR3 is 13 amino acids. CDR3 nucleotide sequence: TGCAGCGCCTGGTTTGGGACTGGAAACACCATATATTTT. Encoded protein: CSAWFGTGNTIYF.

In its sample, this clone was seen once. This chain links TRBV2 with TRBJ1-1, with D tentatively TRBD1 (5 bases). Germline V CDR1 and CDR2: SNHLY, FYNNEI. This CDR3 is 13 amino acids long. V lost 4 bases and J lost 3, with 9 bases in between. CDR3 coding DNA: TGTGCCAGCAGTGTACAGGCGGACACTGAAGCTTTCTTT. This translates into CASSVQADTEAFF.

In regard to this clone: The same CDR3 is also encoded by other DNA sequences in this sample. This chain links TRBV11-3 with TRBJ2-7, with no clear D. The CDR3 sequence is 14 residues long. The germline V and J ends were trimmed by 1 base and 0 bases, with 7 bases remaining between them. Germline V gene sequence: CDR1 SGHNT, CDR2 YENEEA. CDR3 nucleotide sequence: TGTGCCAGCAGCTTAGGTGGCCTCTCCTACGAGCAGTACTTC. This codes for CASSLGGLSYEQYF.

This clone appeared a single time. The chain employs TRBV4-2 and TRBJ1-2, with 12 positions matching TRBD1. J gave up 4 bases and V 4 bases, and 7 bases lay outside the gene matches. CDR1 is LGHNA and CDR2 is YNFKEQ in the germline V gene. The CDR3 consists of 16 residues. This CDR3 reads CASSPGTGGLLYGYTF. CDR3 DNA: TGTGCCAGCAGCCCCGGGACAGGGGGCCTTCTCTATGGCTACACCTTC.

The genes are TRBV28 and TRBJ2-7; 7 bases are a match to TRBD1. V was pared by 4 bases and J by 1 base, with 4 bases of the junction left unmatched. The CDR3 spans 14 residues. Per germline, CDR1 MDHEN and CDR2 SYDVKM. CDR3 protein: CASSSPGQSYEQYF. For the CDR3, the DNA is TGTGCCAGCAGTTCTCCGGGACAGTCCTACGAGCAGTACTTC.

The CDR3 DNA is TGTGCCAGCAGCGTAGACAGCAGAAGCTCGTCGGAGCAGTTCTTC. It is translated as CASSVDSRSSSEQFF. This chain uses TRBV9 with TRBJ2-1; D call uncertain. The CDR3 has 15 residues. V shed 0 bases and J shed 10 bases, with 17 bases lying between them. CDR1 is SGDLS and CDR2 is YYNGEE in the germline V gene.

The V and J genes are TRBV5-6 and TRBJ1-1; TRBD1 aligns across 9 bases. The junction had 11 bases not matched to a gene; V was cut back by 1 base and J by 4 bases. Germline CDR1 and CDR2: SGHDT and YYEEEE. This CDR3 region has 17 residues. The CDR3: CASSLITGGDLTTEAFF. The CDR3 coding sequence is TGTGCCAGCAGCTTGATTACAGGGGGCGATCTGACCACTGAAGCTTTCTTT.

The chain recombines TRBV6-5 with TRBJ2-2, with no clear D. CDR1 and CDR2 from the germline V gene are MNHEY and SVGAGI. The V gene lost 2 bases and the J gene lost 7 bases, with 8 bases spanning the gap. This CDR3 comprises 13 residues. The CDR3 DNA follows: TGTGCCAGCAGTTACGTAGGGTTCGGGGAGCTGTTTTTT. Translating it yields CASSYVGFGELFF.